These 9 T cell receptor beta chains were sequenced from one sample in a study of cytomegalovirus exposure and HLA in healthy donors (dated 2017 in TCRdb). Library preparation used the immunoSEQ multiplex PCR assay. The immuneACCESS repertoire file appears here via TCRdb, limited to in-frame rearrangements. These files lack a portion of the clones; in checked studies, under half of the deficit traces to unresolved V genes, and the cause of the others is not known. In this sample the table shows approximately 200,000 clones, around 84% of which occur a single time. Roughly 7.5% of the sample lies in the top ten. Sequenced: PBMCs. Receptors were obtained from a man between 18 and 29 years old in good health and CMV-seropositive.

The V call is TRBV9, the J call TRBJ2-3; possible D gene TRBD2, 6 bases. CDR3 length: 12 residues. Germline values: CDR1 SGDLS, CDR2 YYNGEE. The germline V and J ends were trimmed by 4 bases and 8 bases, with 11 bases remaining between them. The CDR3 spells CASSSRLGTQYF. DNA of the CDR3: TGTGCCAGCAGCTCCCGACTAGGTACGCAGTATTTT.

This clone was observed a few times. The chain recombines TRBV6-5 with TRBJ2-3; D unclear. Trimming pared 3 bases from V and 6 bases from J, leaving 4 bases between. Per germline, CDR1 MNHEY and CDR2 SVGAGI. This CDR3 spans 11 amino acids. For the CDR3, the DNA is TGTGCCAGCAGTTATCGGGATACGCAGTATTTT. Protein product: CASSYRDTQYF.

The chain combines TRBV4-3 with TRBJ1-2, with D perhaps TRBD1 (6 bases). CDR3 length: 14 residues. Germline CDR1 and CDR2: LGHNA and YSLEER. V was pared by 1 base and J by 8 bases, with 14 bases between. In DNA form, the CDR3 reads TGCGCCAGCAGCCAAGCGCAGGGGTTGGGCGGCTACACCTTC. Translated, it gives CASSQAQGLGGYTF.

The gene calls are TRBV2 and TRBJ2-7, with a tentative D call TRBD1 (5 bases). From germline, CDR1 is SNHLY and CDR2 FYNNEI. Trimming removed 0 bases at V and 9 bases at J, with 9 bases between. This CDR3 spans 12 amino acids. CDR3 residues: CASSEARVGQYF. CDR3 in DNA: TGTGCCAGCAGTGAAGCCAGGGTTGGGCAGTACTTC.

This clone was seen only once. V is TRBV6-6 and J is TRBJ1-3, with D uncertain. CDR3 length: 13 residues. Trimming left V 5 bases short and J 5 bases short, with 10 bases between. The germline V gene encodes CDR1 MNHNY and CDR2 SVGAGI (reference sequence). The CDR3 DNA is TGTGCCAGCAGTCAGCCGACAAGAAACACCATATATTTT. This gives the protein CASSQPTRNTIYF.

V and J are TRBV4-1 and TRBJ2-5, with 7 positions matching TRBD1. Germline V gene data show CDR1 as MGHRA and CDR2 as YSYEKL. CDR3 length equals 13 residues. V lost 1 base to trimming and J lost 5 bases; unmatched junction nucleotides: 1. CDR3 DNA sequence: TGCGCCAGCAGCCAAGTCAGGGGGGAGACCCAGTACTTC. Residues: CASSQVRGETQYF.

The chain carries TRBV4-1 and TRBJ2-7, with 9 positions matching TRBD2. The length of the CDR3 is 19 residues. The germline V gene encodes CDR1 MGHRA and CDR2 YSYEKL. With V trimmed by 0 bases and J by 4 bases, 16 bases remained unmatched. Written as DNA, the CDR3 is TGCGCCAGCAGCCAAGATAGGGGCGGGAGGGCGTCCAACGTTTACGAGCAGTACTTC. This sequence encodes CASSQDRGGRASNVYEQYF.

This clone has a handful of counts. The rearrangement links TRBV7-2 to TRBJ2-5, with TRBD1 matching over 9 bases. CDR3 size: 18 residues. Germline V gene sequence: CDR1 SGHTA, CDR2 FQGNSA. V lost 5 bases and J lost 1; bases outside the gene matches: 14. The CDR3 nucleotides are TGTGCCAGCAGCCGCCGACAGGGGGACTCGATCCTCCAAGAGACCCAGTACTTC. Amino acids: CASSRRQGDSILQETQYF.

The chain couples TRBV5-1 to TRBJ2-3; TRBD2 matches 9 bases. The CDR3 runs 14 residues. Germline loops: CDR1 SGHRS, CDR2 YFSETQ. V shed 7 bases and J 1 base; nucleotides not matched to a gene: 4. The CDR3 protein is CASCSSGGTDTQYF. In nucleotides, the CDR3 is TGCGCCAGCTGCTCTAGCGGGGGCACAGATACGCAGTATTTT.